One sample yielded the 16 T cell receptor beta chains listed below, sequenced in a study of Graves' ophthalmopathy and Graves' hyperthyroidism. RNA transcripts provided the template for amplifying TCR beta CDR3 regions. Scientists carried out first-round RT-PCR using HTBI primers and then a second-round multiplex PCR. TCRdb re-called the multiplex PCR reads with MiXCR, one entry per CDR3 protein. Of about half a million distinct CDR3 sequences in the sample, around 14% are singletons; the top ten hold more than 8.5%. Sequencing used blood. These receptors were obtained from a woman aged 30 to 39 with Graves' ophthalmopathy.

This clonotype was recorded at least ten times. In DNA, the CDR3 is TGTGCCAGCAGGGGGCACTCCTCCTACGAGCAGTACTTC. This codes for CASRGHSSYEQYF. The chain combines TRBV27 with TRBJ2-7; the D gene is possibly TRBD1 (5 bases). V dropped 6 bases and J dropped 0 bases, with 9 bases sitting between them. Germline V gene data show CDR1 as MNHEY and CDR2 as SMNVEV (reference sequence). The CDR3 runs 13 residues.

Concerning this clonotype itself: A clone one base away is much larger, so this may be a read error. The conserved phenylalanine or tryptophan normally closing the CDR3 is absent here, so this likely arose from a read error. The chain links TRBV6-1 to TRBJ1-1; 9 bases align to TRBD1. This CDR3 is 13 amino acids long. V lost 10 bases to trimming and J lost 0 bases; unmatched junction nucleotides: 3. The germline V gene has CDR1 MNHNS and CDR2 SASEGT. DNA for the CDR3: TGTGCCACAGGACAGGGGTTGAACACTGAAGCTTTCGTT. Translated, it gives CATGQGLNTEAFV.

This chain uses TRBV10-3 with TRBJ2-7; tentatively, D is TRBD1 (7 bases). Trimming shortened V by 11 bases and J by 3 bases, and 20 bases separated the two germline ends. Germline-derived CDR1 and CDR2 are ENHRY and SYGVKD. CDR3 size: 14 residues. This chain's CDR3 is CAPPRPRDSYEQYF. The CDR3, as DNA: TGTGCCCCCCCCCGGCCGCGGGACAGCTACGAGCAGTACTTC.

This clonotype has just a few counts. The rearrangement uses TRBV4-3 and TRBJ2-2; D gene ambiguous. Germline lookup yields CDR1 LGHNA and CDR2 YSLEER. The V end lost 0 bases, the J end lost 4 bases, and 3 bases lay between the germline ends. This CDR3 has 13 amino acids. CDR3 DNA: TGCGCCAGCAGCCAAGACCGCACCGGGGAGCTGTTTTTT. Its protein product is CASSQDRTGELFF.

This clonotype was seen many times. V is TRBV6-5 and J is TRBJ1-2; unclear D gene. Trimming took 8 bases from V and 1 from J, leaving 5 bases between them. This CDR3 is built from 11 residues. Germline loops: CDR1 MNHEY, CDR2 SVGAGI. CDR3: CASAVNYGYTF. The CDR3 DNA follows: TGTGCCAGCGCAGTTAACTATGGCTACACCTTC.

This clonotype was recorded at least ten times. This sequence joins TRBV12-3 or TRBV12-4 and TRBJ1-2; D is perhaps TRBD1 (6 bases). This CDR3 is built from 13 residues. V was pared by 7 bases and J by 6 bases, with 15 bases between. The CDR3 protein is CASMSGGENGYTF. The CDR3 bases are TGTGCCAGCATGAGCGGGGGCGAGAATGGCTACACCTTC.

This clonotype was recorded at least ten times. This CDR3 is CASSLEGRRNTEAFF. The CDR3 DNA reads as TGTGCCAGCAGCTTAGAGGGCAGAAGGAACACTGAAGCTTTCTTT. The chain is built from TRBV11-1 and TRBJ1-1; unclear D gene. The CDR3 is 15 residues long. Deletions cut 1 base from V and 1 base from J, with 10 bases between. Germline-derived CDR1 and CDR2 are SGHAT and FQDESV (reference sequence).

This clonotype was seen repeatedly, ten times or more. This sequence joins TRBV9 and TRBJ1-6; 8 positions match TRBD1. This CDR3 has 16 residues. V lost 4 bases, J lost 7 bases, and 10 bases stayed unmatched. Germline assignment: CDR1 SGDLS and CDR2 YYNGEE. In nucleotides, the CDR3 is TGTGCCAGCAGCTCCGAGGGGGGACAGGCCAATTCACCCCTCCACTTT. It yields the protein CASSSEGGQANSPLHF.

The rearrangement joins TRBV27 to TRBJ1-1; 7 bases agree with TRBD1. The V gene's germline CDR1 is MNHEY and CDR2 SMNVEV (reference sequence). This CDR3 has 17 amino acids. V gave up 3 bases and J gave up 2 bases; unmatched junction bases: 12. For the CDR3, the DNA is TGTGCCAGCAGTTTGGACAACAGGGGCGCTGATAACACTGAAGCTTTCTTT. This encodes CASSLDNRGADNTEAFF.

The chain uses TRBV6-4 and TRBJ2-2; D unresolved. The CDR3 consists of 15 residues. V was pared by 7 bases and J by 5 bases, with 17 bases between. Germline CDR1 is MRHNA and CDR2 is SNTAGT. CDR3 nucleotides: TGTGCCAGCACCCCGGGCCGCTCCCTTACCGGGGAGCTGTTTTTT. Amino acids: CASTPGRSLTGELFF.

The sample holds many counts of this clonotype. The chain combines TRBV7-8 with TRBJ1-1, with D tentatively TRBD1 (5 bases). Germline V gene data show CDR1 as SGHVS and CDR2 as FQNEAQ. Trimming cost V 5 bases and J 0 bases, with 10 bases left between them. This CDR3 has 14 residues. In DNA, the CDR3 is TGTGCCAGCAGCCGAGGGGTCATGAACACTGAAGCTTTCTTT. Translation: CASSRGVMNTEAFF.

This clonotype was observed at least ten times. Here the CDR3 DNA reads TGTGCCATCAGTGAGTCCAAAGGGGACTATGGCTACACCTTC. As protein: CAISESKGDYGYTF. The gene calls are TRBV10-3 and TRBJ1-2; maybe TRBD1 (5 bases). Trimming stripped 0 bases from V and 3 bases from J, with 8 bases between. Per the germline V gene, CDR1 is ENHRY and CDR2 is SYGVKD. CDR3 length: 14 residues.

This clonotype was observed many times. The chain has TRBV28 and TRBJ1-1; the D gene is possibly TRBD1 (6 bases). The V gene lost 3 bases and the J gene lost 2 bases, with 10 bases spanning the gap. In germline, CDR1 is MDHEN, CDR2 SYDVKM. This CDR3 has 14 amino acids. The CDR3 sequence: CASSFVTGNTEAFF. CDR3 DNA: TGTGCCAGCAGTTTCGTGACAGGAAACACTGAAGCTTTCTTT.

This clonotype was found many times. Here the CDR3 reads CASSSLWIAGTQETQYF. CDR3 coding DNA: TGTGCCAGCAGTTCCCTATGGATAGCGGGGACACAAGAGACCCAGTACTTC. The rearrangement joins TRBV28 to TRBJ2-5; TRBD2 matches 8 bases. The CDR3 extends over 17 amino acids. The V gene end was trimmed by 4 bases and the J gene end by 2 bases; junction bases not matched to a gene: 12. Germline lookup yields CDR1 MDHEN and CDR2 SYDVKM. The variable domain in full, with the rest retrieved from reference TRBV28 and TRBJ2-5, is DVKVTQSSRYLVKRTGEKVFLECVQDMDHENMFWYRQDPGLGLRLIYFSYDVKMKEKGDIPEGYSVSREKKERFSLILESASTNQTSMYLCASSSLWIAGTQETQYFGPGTRLLVL.

In this sample, this clonotype turned up many times. The gene calls are TRBV27 and TRBJ2-2; unclear D gene. The CDR3 sequence is 15 residues long. Trimming cost V 2 bases and J 5 bases, with 12 bases left between them. The germline gives CDR1 MNHEY, CDR2 SMNVEV (reference sequence). The CDR3 here is CASSLILTPTGELFF. Here the CDR3 DNA reads TGTGCCAGCAGTTTAATTCTTACACCAACCGGGGAGCTGTTTTTT.

This clonotype was seen ten or more times. The chain has TRBV12-3 or TRBV12-4 and TRBJ2-5; 9 bases are a match to TRBD1. The CDR3 length is 16 residues. V shed 5 bases and J 5 bases; nucleotides not matched to a gene: 12. CDR3 residues: CASSPQTGGAGETQYF. As DNA, the CDR3 is TGTGCCAGCAGTCCGCAAACAGGGGGCGCGGGGGAGACCCAGTACTTC.